The 8 T cell receptor beta chains below come from one sample, sequenced in a study of beta chain features in type 1 diabetes. Expressed TCRB transcripts were sequenced, since all the RNA that had been isolated was reverse transcribed. Method: immunoSEQ multiplex PCR; TCRdb's copy keeps in-frame clones and lacks some. The data show approximately 340,000 clones, about 15% seen once. What was sequenced was naive CD4+ T cells from blood. The receptors derive from a young woman in good health.

This chain uses TRBV7-3 with TRBJ2-3; 7 nucleotides align to TRBD1. CDR1 SGHTA and CDR2 FQGTGA come from the germline V gene. CDR3 size: 14 residues. V shed 5 bases, J shed 3 bases, and the junction held 5 bases outside the gene matches. The CDR3 DNA follows: TGTGCCAGCAGCCCCAGACAGGGAACAGATACGCAGTATTTT. This codes for CASSPRQGTDTQYF.

V usage is TRBV27 and J usage is TRBJ2-3; D not certain. Per the germline V gene, CDR1 is MNHEY and CDR2 is SMNVEV (reference sequence). Trimming took 3 bases from V and 9 from J, leaving 16 bases between them. The CDR3 totals 14 residues. DNA of the CDR3: TGTGCCAGCAGTTTTCGGAGCCTGGAGCACACGCAGTATTTT. Translating gives CASSFRSLEHTQYF.

This clone turned up a few times. The chain combines TRBV11-3 with TRBJ2-3; tentatively, D is TRBD2 (5 bases). Germline V gives CDR1 SGHNT, CDR2 YENEEA. The CDR3 spans 15 residues. Trimming left V 4 bases short and J 4 bases short, with 15 bases between. CDR3 nucleotides: TGTGCCAGCAGCTCTCCTGGAGGACCCGCAGATACGCAGTATTTT. Translation gives CASSSPGGPADTQYF.

This clone was counted only a few times. DNA for the CDR3: TGTGCCAGCAGCCCCATCGGGAGCTCCTACAATGAGCAGTTCTTC. Protein: CASSPIGSSYNEQFF. The J gene is TRBJ2-1, the V gene TRBV9, with a possible D match to TRBD2 (6 bases). Trimming shortened V by 4 bases and J by 0 bases, and 11 bases separated the two germline ends. Germline V gene data show CDR1 as SGDLS and CDR2 as YYNGEE. CDR3 length: 15 amino acids.

V usage is TRBV5-4 and J usage is TRBJ1-5, with D perhaps matching TRBD1 (6 bases). The germline CDR1 and CDR2 sequences are SGHNT and YYREEE (reference sequence). Trimming stripped 2 bases from V and 0 bases from J, with 9 bases between. CDR3 length equals 15 residues. As DNA, the CDR3 is TGTGCCAGCAGCTTTGGGGGCCTTAGCAATCAGCCCCAGCATTTT. It specifies CASSFGGLSNQPQHF.

This clone was observed a few times. V gene TRBV28 combines with J gene TRBJ2-4; weak D call: TRBD2 (7 bases). CDR3 length equals 17 residues. Germline CDR1 is MDHEN and CDR2 is SYDVKM. The V gene lost 5 bases and the J gene lost 1 base, with 18 bases spanning the gap. CDR3 residues: CASSKRVGGLAKNIQYF. CDR3 sequence (DNA): TGTGCCAGCAGTAAGAGGGTCGGGGGGCTCGCCAAAAACATTCAGTACTTC.

In its sample, this clone was seen a few times. The chain is built from TRBV18 and TRBJ2-3; the D gene is possibly TRBD2 (5 bases). The V gene's germline CDR1 is KGHSH and CDR2 LQKENI. The CDR3 is 16 residues long. The V gene lost 11 bases and the J gene lost 1 base, with 22 bases spanning the gap. CDR3 sequence (DNA): TGTGCCCCATGGCCGGGATCTCACTCCCGCACAGATACGCAGTATTTT. This sequence encodes CAPWPGSHSRTDTQYF.

This clone was seen only a few times. CDR3 sequence reads: CAWSEGAWGYTF. CDR3 nucleotides: TGTGCCTGGAGTGAAGGGGCTTGGGGCTACACCTTC. The chain combines TRBV30 with TRBJ1-2, with D tentatively TRBD1 (5 bases). The CDR3 runs to 12 residues. V lost 1 base, J lost 8 bases, and 11 bases lay in between. Germline CDR1 GTSNPN, CDR2 SVGIG (reference sequence).